This is a list of T cell receptor beta chains from one sample in a study of T cell responses to AZD1222 COVID-19 vaccine. Clones were sequenced by immunoSEQ multiplex PCR, and TCRdb holds only the in-frame ones, with some missing. The sample records 150,000 to 200,000 clones, 70% to 90% being singletons. This specimen was peripheral blood, taken on day 0 of AZD1222 vaccination. The receptors stem from an adult in good health. CDR3s leave out the opening cysteine and the closing phenylalanine or tryptophan. A clone size is listed for some rows: how often the clone was seen (once, few, many), or a class if it is expanded.

clone_size: .; j_call: TRBJ2-7; v_call: TRBV12-3/TRBV12-4; cdr3_aa: ASSLGGSYEQY
clone_size: .; j_call: TRBJ2-1; v_call: TRBV6-4; cdr3_aa: ASSGGGANEQF
clone_size: .; j_call: TRBJ2-7; v_call: TRBV5-4; cdr3_aa: ASSLSGTYEQY
clone_size: .; j_call: TRBJ2-1; v_call: TRBV7-3; cdr3_aa: ASSPRVGDNEQF
clone_size: .; j_call: TRBJ2-7; v_call: TRBV4-1; cdr3_aa: ASSQAGSMREQY
clone_size: .; j_call: TRBJ2-7; v_call: TRBV6-2/TRBV6-3; cdr3_aa: ASSYADPGEQY
clone_size: .; j_call: TRBJ2-2; v_call: TRBV5-5; cdr3_aa: ASSLNTGELF
clone_size: .; j_call: TRBJ2-7; v_call: TRBV6-2/TRBV6-3; cdr3_aa: ASSYSPGQVYEQY
clone_size: .; j_call: TRBJ2-5; v_call: TRBV3-1/TRBV3-2; cdr3_aa: ASTFKSGPQETQY
clone_size: .; j_call: TRBJ2-7; v_call: TRBV7-8; cdr3_aa: ASSPGTGVSYEQY
clone_size: once; j_call: TRBJ2-1; v_call: TRBV7-9; cdr3_aa: ASSTSTGGNEQF
clone_size: .; j_call: TRBJ1-4; v_call: TRBV27; cdr3_aa: ASSPQGEKLF
clone_size: .; j_call: TRBJ1-1; v_call: TRBV5-4; cdr3_aa: ASSFPGDLNTEAF
clone_size: once; j_call: TRBJ2-1; v_call: TRBV9; cdr3_aa: ASSIRDSLNEQF
clone_size: .; j_call: TRBJ2-5; v_call: TRBV5-1; cdr3_aa: ASSLARETQY
clone_size: .; j_call: TRBJ1-4; v_call: TRBV2; cdr3_aa: ASSVGRGGEKLF
clone_size: once; j_call: TRBJ2-7; v_call: TRBV9; cdr3_aa: ASGGGSPYEQY
clone_size: .; j_call: TRBJ2-3; v_call: TRBV5-4; cdr3_aa: ASSLRTGGADTQY
clone_size: .; j_call: TRBJ2-7; v_call: TRBV5-5; cdr3_aa: ASSLEKRNYEQY
clone_size: .; j_call: TRBJ1-3; v_call: TRBV4-1; cdr3_aa: ASSRGGAGNTIY
clone_size: few; j_call: TRBJ1-5; v_call: TRBV11-2; cdr3_aa: ASSLGGGLGNQPQH
clone_size: .; j_call: TRBJ1-2; v_call: TRBV2; cdr3_aa: ASSERQGNYGYT
clone_size: .; j_call: TRBJ1-1; v_call: TRBV9; cdr3_aa: ASSVTSNTEAF
clone_size: once; j_call: TRBJ2-7; v_call: TRBV6-2/TRBV6-3; cdr3_aa: ASSLTATYEQY
clone_size: .; j_call: TRBJ2-7; v_call: TRBV29-1; cdr3_aa: SVEEGAGGSIYEQY
clone_size: .; j_call: TRBJ1-2; v_call: TRBV5-1; cdr3_aa: ASREGLGAGYGYT
clone_size: .; j_call: TRBJ1-5; v_call: TRBV7-9; cdr3_aa: ASNRGDSNQPQH
clone_size: .; j_call: TRBJ1-2; v_call: TRBV5-6; cdr3_aa: ASSGRDFPNYGYT
clone_size: .; j_call: TRBJ1-2; v_call: TRBV4-1; cdr3_aa: ASSRDFGVPGYT
clone_size: .; j_call: TRBJ2-2; v_call: TRBV30; cdr3_aa: AWKAGEDTGELF
clone_size: .; j_call: TRBJ1-4; v_call: TRBV7-3; cdr3_aa: ASSPRTSSGEKLF
clone_size: .; j_call: TRBJ1-1; v_call: TRBV19; cdr3_aa: ASSRRRGATEAF
clone_size: .; j_call: TRBJ1-1; v_call: TRBV4-1; cdr3_aa: ARSRGVNTEAF
clone_size: .; j_call: TRBJ1-1; v_call: TRBV19; cdr3_aa: ATSKDRGRMNTEAF
clone_size: .; j_call: TRBJ1-6; v_call: TRBV7-6; cdr3_aa: ASSSGTGASPLH
clone_size: once; j_call: TRBJ2-1; v_call: TRBV7-6; cdr3_aa: ASSKPGQLYNEQF
clone_size: .; j_call: TRBJ2-7; v_call: TRBV28; cdr3_aa: ASSLRQGAAREQY
clone_size: few; j_call: TRBJ1-5; v_call: TRBV6-5; cdr3_aa: ASSYDDGPNQPQH
clone_size: .; j_call: TRBJ2-7; v_call: TRBV7-2; cdr3_aa: ASSLRGWDEQY
clone_size: .; j_call: TRBJ1-6; v_call: TRBV30; cdr3_aa: AWRGQGGSYNSPLH
clone_size: once; j_call: TRBJ2-6; v_call: TRBV6-2/TRBV6-3; cdr3_aa: ASSRGTAGANVLT
clone_size: few; j_call: TRBJ1-5; v_call: TRBV15; cdr3_aa: ATSPGQGEKGRNQPQH
clone_size: few; j_call: TRBJ1-5; v_call: TRBV19; cdr3_aa: ASSRQGESQPQH
clone_size: .; j_call: TRBJ2-7; v_call: TRBV6-5; cdr3_aa: ASRLGAHEQY